This record concerns one T cell receptor beta chain sequence. Antigen specificity is unknown. This sample stems from a study of OX40 agonist ivuxolimab in advanced cancers. Findings and limits, study-wide: A proportion of nonresponders additionally exhibited low normalized T-cell clonal expansion. Expanded clones were, on average, more numerous among CD8+ T cells than CD4+.

Germline CDR1 reads SGHTA; CDR2 reads FQGNSA. The CDR3 sequence is 15 residues long. Trimming removed 5 bases from V and 4 bases from J, with 17 bases in between. Assay used: immunoSEQ multiplex PCR; TCRdb lists only in-frame clones, some missing. The sample has tens of thousands of clones, around 82% seen once. J is TRBJ2-5 and V is TRBV7-2; a weak D match, TRBD1 (6 bases). This specimen consisted of CD4+ or CD8+ T cells sorted from blood, obtained in a trial of the OX40 agonist ivuxolimab. This TCR was recovered from an adult with an advanced solid tumor such as melanoma, head and neck, liver or kidney cancer. The chain's CDR3 is CASSPRWGQAETQYF. The CDR3 bases are TGTGCCAGCAGCCCCCGCTGGGGGCAGGCAGAGACCCAGTACTTC.